The clone carrying this TCR beta chain turned up a few times. Sequenced by immunoSEQ multiplex PCR; TCRdb stores in-frame clones only, minus some. Of about 130,000 clones in the sample, 84% were seen once. The CDR3 is made up of 10 amino acids. Germline V gives CDR1 SNHLY, CDR2 FYNNEI. This record belongs to a study of blood T cell repertoires in COVID-19. Sequencing was performed on peripheral blood. This receptor was obtained from a young woman who had recovered from COVID-19. The V gene is TRBV2, the J gene TRBJ1-1; maybe TRBD1 (5 bases). Here the CDR3 DNA reads TGTGGCTCCAGGGACACTGAAGCTTTCTTT. Protein: CGSRDTEAFF.